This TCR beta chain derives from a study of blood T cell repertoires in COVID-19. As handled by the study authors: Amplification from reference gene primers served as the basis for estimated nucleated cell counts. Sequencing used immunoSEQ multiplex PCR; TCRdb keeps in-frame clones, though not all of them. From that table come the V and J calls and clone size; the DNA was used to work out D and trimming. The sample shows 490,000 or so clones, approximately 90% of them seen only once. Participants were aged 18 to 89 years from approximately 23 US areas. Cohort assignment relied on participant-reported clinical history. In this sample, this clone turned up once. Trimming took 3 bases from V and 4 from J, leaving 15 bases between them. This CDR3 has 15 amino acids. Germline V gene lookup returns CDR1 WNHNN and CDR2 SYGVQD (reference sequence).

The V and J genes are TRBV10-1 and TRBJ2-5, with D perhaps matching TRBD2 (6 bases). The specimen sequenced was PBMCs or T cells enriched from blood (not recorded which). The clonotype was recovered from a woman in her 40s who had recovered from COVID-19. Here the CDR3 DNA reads TGCGCCAGCAGTGACCGGGCGGGGCCTGGAGAGACCCAGTACTTC. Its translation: CASSDRAGPGETQYF.